These 9 T cell receptor beta chains originate from one sample sequenced in a study of regulatory T cells in long-lasting Graves disease. Time point meaning: newly diagnosed GD, antithyroid drugs for less than 3 months. From RNA extracted from PBMCs, the TCR library was made. The authors built TCR beta libraries using iRepertoire HTBI primers and Arm-PCR of CDR3 regions. TCRdb itself ran the multiplex PCR reads through MiXCR, one entry per CDR3 protein. The table has roughly 420,000 distinct CDR3 sequences, around 15% seen once. The starting material was peripheral blood mononuclear cells (PBMCs), obtained at new diagnosis, from a patient treated with antithyroid drugs. All receptors come from a female donor with Graves disease.

This clonotype was recorded at least ten times. The chain joins TRBV28 to TRBJ2-1; D may match TRBD1 or TRBD2 (7 bases each). Germline values: CDR1 MDHEN, CDR2 SYDVKM. V shed 1 base and J shed 0 bases, with 19 bases lying between them. The CDR3 is 19 amino acids. The CDR3 here is CASSLYLRGLAVSYNEQFF. The CDR3 nucleotides read TGTGCCAGCAGTTTATACCTTAGGGGGCTAGCGGTCTCCTACAATGAGCAGTTCTTC.

This clonotype appeared many times. The chain combines TRBV19 with TRBJ1-1; D is ambiguous. The CDR3 has 14 residues. Per germline, CDR1 LNHDA and CDR2 SQIVND (reference sequence). V was trimmed by 3 bases and J by 3 bases, leaving 11 bases between them. This CDR3 reads CASSIHLAYTEAFF. The CDR3 DNA follows: TGTGCCAGTAGTATTCACCTCGCGTACACTGAAGCTTTCTTT.

This clonotype was picked up many times. The V and J genes are TRBV7-6 and TRBJ2-2; 7 bases fit TRBD1. The V gene's germline CDR1 is SGHVS and CDR2 FNYEAQ. CDR3 size: 17 residues. The J segment lost 1 base and the V segment lost 5 bases, leaving 10 bases of the junction unmatched. CDR3 DNA sequence: TGTGCCAGCAGCCACCCAACCGGGACAGAGAACACCGGGGAGCTGTTTTTT. It specifies CASSHPTGTENTGELFF.

This clonotype was recorded many times. The genes are TRBV7-9 and TRBJ1-2; D is perhaps TRBD1 (5 bases). The CDR3 is made up of 15 amino acids. Trimming cost V 5 bases and J 3 bases, with 16 bases left between them. CDR1 and CDR2 from the germline V gene are SEHNR and FQNEAQ (reference sequence). The CDR3 sequence: CASSPLAPGYYGYTF. The CDR3 bases are TGTGCCAGCAGCCCCCTCGCCCCAGGGTACTATGGCTACACCTTC.

This clonotype was observed many times. The chain combines TRBV20-1 with TRBJ2-1; D is unresolved. The CDR3 runs 13 residues. V shed 3 bases and J shed 0 bases, with 6 bases lying between them. The germline V gene has CDR1 DFQATT and CDR2 SNEGSKA (reference sequence). The chain's CDR3 is CSASLSSYNEQFF. The CDR3 DNA is TGCAGTGCTAGCCTGTCCTCCTACAATGAGCAGTTCTTC.

This clonotype turned up a few times. The rearrangement joins TRBV5-4 to TRBJ1-4; D unresolved. The CDR3 covers 15 residues. Trimming removed 3 bases from V and 1 base from J, with 10 bases in between. CDR1 is SGHNT and CDR2 is YYREEE in the germline V gene (reference sequence). CDR3 protein: CASSSAPITNEKLFF. The CDR3 DNA is TGTGCCAGCAGCTCGGCCCCTATAACTAATGAAAAACTGTTTTTT.

This clonotype showed up many times. V gene TRBV6-1 combines with J gene TRBJ1-1; a possible D gene is TRBD1 (6 bases). V was shortened by 7 bases and J by 3 bases, with 21 bases between the two germline ends. This CDR3 spans 16 amino acids. Germline-derived CDR1 and CDR2 are MNHNS and SASEGT. The CDR3 sequence is CASTLAGPDRYTEAFF. DNA of the CDR3: TGTGCCAGCACCTTAGCGGGTCCGGACAGATACACTGAAGCTTTCTTT.

This clonotype was counted between two and nine times. The chain recombines TRBV9 with TRBJ1-2, with a tentative D call TRBD1 (5 bases). CDR1 is SGDLS and CDR2 is YYNGEE in the germline V gene. The CDR3 consists of 13 residues. The V gene lost 3 bases and the J gene lost 10 bases, with 16 bases spanning the gap. Here the CDR3 DNA reads TGTGCCAGCAGCGGCTTCCGGGTTGGGGCCTACACCTTC. Translated: CASSGFRVGAYTF.

Many counts were recorded for this clonotype. The J gene is TRBJ2-1, the V gene TRBV27, with 8 bases that match TRBD2. Germline CDR1 MNHEY, CDR2 SMNVEV (reference sequence). V was pared by 7 bases and J by 5 bases, with 10 bases of the junction left unmatched. The CDR3 extends over 15 amino acids. In nucleotides, the CDR3 is TGTGCCAGCACCCCGAGGGGCGGGGGGCACAATGAGCAGTTCTTC. This translates into CASTPRGGGHNEQFF.